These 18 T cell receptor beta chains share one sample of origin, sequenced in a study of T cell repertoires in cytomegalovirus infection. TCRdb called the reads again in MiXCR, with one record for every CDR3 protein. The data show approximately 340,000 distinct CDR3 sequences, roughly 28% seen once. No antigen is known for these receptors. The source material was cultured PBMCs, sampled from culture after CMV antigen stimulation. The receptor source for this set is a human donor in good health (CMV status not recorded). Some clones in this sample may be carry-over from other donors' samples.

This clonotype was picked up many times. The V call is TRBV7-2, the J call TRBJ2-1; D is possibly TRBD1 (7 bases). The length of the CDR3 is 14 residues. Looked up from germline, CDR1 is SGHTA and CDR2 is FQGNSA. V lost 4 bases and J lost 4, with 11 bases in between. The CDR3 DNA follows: TGTGCCAGCAGCTCCCCAGGGGGGTACAATGAGCAGTTCTTC. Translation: CASSSPGGYNEQFF.

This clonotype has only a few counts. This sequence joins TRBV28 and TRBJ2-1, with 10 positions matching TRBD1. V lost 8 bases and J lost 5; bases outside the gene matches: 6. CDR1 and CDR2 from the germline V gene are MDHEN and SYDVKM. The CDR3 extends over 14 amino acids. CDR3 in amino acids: CASYRDRGHNEQFF. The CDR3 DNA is TGTGCCAGCTACCGGGACAGGGGACACAATGAGCAGTTCTTC.

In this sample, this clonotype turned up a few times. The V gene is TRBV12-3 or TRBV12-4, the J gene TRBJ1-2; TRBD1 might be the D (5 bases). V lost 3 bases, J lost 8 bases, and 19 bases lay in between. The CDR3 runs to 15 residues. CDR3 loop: CASSLPRDGLGGYTF. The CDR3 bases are TGTGCCAGCAGTTTGCCCCGGGACGGACTCGGGGGCTACACCTTC.

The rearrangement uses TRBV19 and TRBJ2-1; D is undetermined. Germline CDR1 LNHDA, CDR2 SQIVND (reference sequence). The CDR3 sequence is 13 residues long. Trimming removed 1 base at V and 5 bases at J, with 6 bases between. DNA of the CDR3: TGTGCCAGTAGTATAGGGCCGAACAATGAGCAGTTCTTC. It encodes CASSIGPNNEQFF. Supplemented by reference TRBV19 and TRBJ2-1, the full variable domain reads DGGITQSPKYLFRKEGQNVTLSCEQNLNHDAMYWYRQDPGQGLRLIYYSQIVNDFQKGDIAEGYSVSREKKESFPLTVTSAQKNPTAFYLCASSIGPNNEQFFGPGTRLTVL.

In DNA, the CDR3 is TGCAGTGCTGGGACAGGCAAAGAGACCCAGTACTTC. This translates into CSAGTGKETQYF. The chain employs TRBV20-1 and TRBJ2-5; 8 nucleotides match TRBD1. V gave up 5 bases and J gave up 3 bases; unmatched junction bases: 2. This CDR3 is built from 12 residues. Germline V gene sequence: CDR1 DFQATT, CDR2 SNEGSKA (reference sequence).

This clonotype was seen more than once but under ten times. This CDR3 reads CASSVRGSGNTIYF. As DNA, the CDR3 is TGTGCCAGCAGTGTGCGGGGTTCTGGAAACACCATATATTTT. The chain carries TRBV12-3 or TRBV12-4 and TRBJ1-3, with no clear D. V was pared by 5 bases and J by 1 base, with 9 bases between. CDR3 length: 14 amino acids.

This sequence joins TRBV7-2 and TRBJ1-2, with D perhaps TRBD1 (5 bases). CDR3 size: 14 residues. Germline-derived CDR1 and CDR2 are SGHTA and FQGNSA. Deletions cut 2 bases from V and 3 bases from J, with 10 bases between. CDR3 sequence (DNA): TGTGCCAGCAGCTTAAAGGGGTTTGACTATGGCTACACCTTC. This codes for CASSLKGFDYGYTF.

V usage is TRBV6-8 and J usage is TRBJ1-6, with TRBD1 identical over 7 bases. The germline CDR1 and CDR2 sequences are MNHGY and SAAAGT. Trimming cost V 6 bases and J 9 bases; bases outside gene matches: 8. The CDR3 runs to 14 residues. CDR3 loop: CASSRQGIRSPLHF. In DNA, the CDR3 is TGTGCCAGCAGCCGACAGGGCATACGTTCACCCCTCCACTTT.

The CDR3 loop is CASSPSLAGGKSTDTQYF. CDR3 bases: TGTGCCAGCAGCCCATCACTAGCGGGGGGAAAGAGCACAGATACGCAGTATTTT. V and J are TRBV7-9 and TRBJ2-3; 12 bases are a match to TRBD2. Per the germline V gene, CDR1 is SEHNR and CDR2 is FQNEAQ (reference sequence). J gave up 0 bases and V 5 bases, and 9 bases lay outside the gene matches. The CDR3 totals 18 residues.

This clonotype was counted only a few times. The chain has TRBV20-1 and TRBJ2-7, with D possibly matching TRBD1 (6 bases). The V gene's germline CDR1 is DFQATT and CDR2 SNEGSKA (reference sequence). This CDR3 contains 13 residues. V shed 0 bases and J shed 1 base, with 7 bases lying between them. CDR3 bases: TGCAGTGCTAGAGATGACAGGTCCTACGAGCAGTACTTC. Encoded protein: CSARDDRSYEQYF.

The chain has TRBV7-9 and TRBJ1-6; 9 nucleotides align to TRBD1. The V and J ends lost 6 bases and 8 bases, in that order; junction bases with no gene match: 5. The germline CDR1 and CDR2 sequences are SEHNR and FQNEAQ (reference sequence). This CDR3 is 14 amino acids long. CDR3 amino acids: CASRSGQGDSPLHF. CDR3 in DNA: TGTGCCAGCAGGTCGGGACAGGGTGATTCACCCCTCCACTTT. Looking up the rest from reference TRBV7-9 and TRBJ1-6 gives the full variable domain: DTGVSQNPRHKITKRGQNVTFRCDPISEHNRLYWYRQTLGQGPEFLTYFQNEAQLEKSRLLSDRFSAERPKGSFSTLEIQRTEQGDSAMYLCASRSGQGDSPLHFGNGTRLTVT.

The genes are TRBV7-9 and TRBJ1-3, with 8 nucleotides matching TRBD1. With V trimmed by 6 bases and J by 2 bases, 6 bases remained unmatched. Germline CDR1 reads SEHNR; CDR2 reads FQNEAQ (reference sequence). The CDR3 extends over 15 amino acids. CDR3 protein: CASRPDRGTGNTIYF. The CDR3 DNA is TGTGCCAGCAGGCCCGACAGGGGAACTGGAAACACCATATATTTT.

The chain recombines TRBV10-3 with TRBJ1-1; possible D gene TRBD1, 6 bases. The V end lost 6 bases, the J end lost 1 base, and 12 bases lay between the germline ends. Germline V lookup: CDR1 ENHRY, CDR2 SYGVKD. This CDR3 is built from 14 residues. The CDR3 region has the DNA TGTGCCATCAGGGGGGACATCCGGAACACTGAAGCTTTCTTT. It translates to CAIRGDIRNTEAFF.

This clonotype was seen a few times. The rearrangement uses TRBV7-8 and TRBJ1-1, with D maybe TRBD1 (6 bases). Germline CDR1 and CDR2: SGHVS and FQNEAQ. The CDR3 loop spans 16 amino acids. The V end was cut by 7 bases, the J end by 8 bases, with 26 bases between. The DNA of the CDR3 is TGTGCCAGCATCTCGCGGTGGAGGGAGGGGACAAGCGAAGCTTTCTTT. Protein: CASISRWREGTSEAFF.

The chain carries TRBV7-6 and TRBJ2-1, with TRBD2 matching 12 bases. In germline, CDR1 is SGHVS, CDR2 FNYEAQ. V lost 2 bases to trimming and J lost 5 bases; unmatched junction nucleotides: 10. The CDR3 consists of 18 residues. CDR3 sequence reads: CASSLKSLAGGLNNEQFF. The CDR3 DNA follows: TGTGCCAGCAGCTTAAAATCACTAGCGGGAGGACTTAACAATGAGCAGTTCTTC.

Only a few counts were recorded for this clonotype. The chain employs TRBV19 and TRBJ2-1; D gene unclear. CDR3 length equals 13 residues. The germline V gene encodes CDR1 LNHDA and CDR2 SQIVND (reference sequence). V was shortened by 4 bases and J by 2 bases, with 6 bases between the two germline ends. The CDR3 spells CASSTDTYNEQFF. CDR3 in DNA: TGTGCCAGTAGTACAGACACCTACAATGAGCAGTTCTTC.

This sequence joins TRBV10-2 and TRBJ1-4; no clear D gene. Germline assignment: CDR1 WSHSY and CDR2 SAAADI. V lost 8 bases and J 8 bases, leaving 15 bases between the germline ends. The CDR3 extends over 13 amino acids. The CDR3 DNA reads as TGCGCCAGCCGATTTGTGGGTCAGGAAAAACTGTTTTTT. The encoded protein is CASRFVGQEKLFF.

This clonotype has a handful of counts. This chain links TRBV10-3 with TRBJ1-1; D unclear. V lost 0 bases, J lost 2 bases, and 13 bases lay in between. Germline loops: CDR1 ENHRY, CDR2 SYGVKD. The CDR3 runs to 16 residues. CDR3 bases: TGTGCCATCAGTGAGTCTCTAGAGGAACTAAACACTGAAGCTTTCTTT. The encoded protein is CAISESLEELNTEAFF.